These T cell receptor beta chains were read from a single sample in a study of lymphopenia after photon versus proton radiotherapy. The method was immunoSEQ multiplex PCR; TCRdb's version includes in-frame clones alone and lacks a portion of them. The sample includes tens of thousands of clones, around 82% of them seen just once. Sequenced here: peripheral blood, sampled from a patient treated with photon-based radiotherapy. These receptors were taken from a man between 45 and 60 years old with gastric cancer. Each CDR3 is given without its conserved first and last residue. Each record gives: J gene, V gene, CDR3 protein.

>TRBJ1-2|TRBV14
ASSRGGLLNYGYT
>TRBJ1-3|TRBV2
AARDNGNTIY
>TRBJ1-2|TRBV28
ASSQEIGGYT
>TRBJ2-7|TRBV18
ASSLIQGPSYEQY
>TRBJ2-7|TRBV30
AWKFSGGHEQY
>TRBJ2-5|TRBV7-9
ASSLSRQGQETQY
>TRBJ1-5|TRBV30
AWSVSGGNQPQH
>TRBJ2-1|TRBV18
ASSPIRTGNEQF
>TRBJ2-7|TRBV12-5
ASGLPRRGYEQY
>TRBJ2-3|TRBV2
ASTTGSSSTDTQY
>TRBJ1-2|TRBV11-2
ASSPLGDSHLWGYT
>TRBJ2-1|TRBV11-3
ASSSGEPEQF
>TRBJ2-7|TRBV7-2
ASSLDRGPDEQY
>TRBJ1-3|TRBV5-1
ASSLANTAGNTIY
>TRBJ1-4|TRBV2
ASSETGAQNEKLF
>TRBJ1-1|TRBV5-4
ASSLSKAPGTEAF
>TRBJ2-7|TRBV28
ASGLAGAYEQY
>TRBJ1-1|TRBV6-1
ASSETGLDRGEAF
>TRBJ2-1|TRBV4-1
ASSQAPYSDNEQF
>TRBJ2-1|TRBV5-1
ASSLDASLYNEQF
>TRBJ1-4|TRBV7-9
ASREGSTNEKLF
>TRBJ1-2|TRBV7-8
ASSPRVVGRDRGYT